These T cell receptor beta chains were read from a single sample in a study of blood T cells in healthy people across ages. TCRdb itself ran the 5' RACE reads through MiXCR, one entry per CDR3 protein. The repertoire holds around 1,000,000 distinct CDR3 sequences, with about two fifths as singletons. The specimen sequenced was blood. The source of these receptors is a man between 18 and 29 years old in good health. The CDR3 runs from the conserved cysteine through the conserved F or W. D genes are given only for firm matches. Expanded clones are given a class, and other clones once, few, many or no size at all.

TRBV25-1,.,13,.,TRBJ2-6,CASINSGANVLTF,TGTGCCAGCATCAACTCTGGGGCCAACGTCCTGACTTTC
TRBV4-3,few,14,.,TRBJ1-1,CASSQTAGYTEAFF,TGCGCCAGCAGCCAGACTGCGGGATACACTGAAGCTTTCTTT
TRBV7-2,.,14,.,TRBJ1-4,CASSLGAANEKLFF,TGTGCCAGCAGCTTGGGGGCGGCTAATGAAAAACTGTTTTTT
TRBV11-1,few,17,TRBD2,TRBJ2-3,CASSLGATSGVTDTQYF,TGTGCCAGCAGCTTAGGAGCAACTAGCGGGGTCACAGATACGCAGTATTTT
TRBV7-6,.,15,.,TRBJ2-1,CASSLLSGPNNEQFF,TGTGCCAGCAGCTTACTTTCCGGACCGAACAATGAGCAGTTCTTC
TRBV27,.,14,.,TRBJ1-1,CASSLAGAWSSAFF,TGTGCCAGCAGTTTAGCGGGTGCATGGAGTTCCGCTTTCTTT
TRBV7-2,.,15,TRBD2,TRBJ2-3,CASSSPGGQSDTQYF,TGTGCCAGCAGCTCTCCGGGGGGTCAATCAGATACGCAGTATTTT
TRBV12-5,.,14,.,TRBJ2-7,CASGLHQGSYEQYF,TGTGCTAGTGGTTTGCATCAGGGGTCGTACGAGCAGTACTTC
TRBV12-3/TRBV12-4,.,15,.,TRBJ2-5,CATAGNDPLFDEQYF,TGTGCCACAGCAGGCAATGACCCACTTTTTGATGAGCAGTACTTC
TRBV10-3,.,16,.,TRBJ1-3,CAIAGQGGNSGNTIYF,TGTGCCATCGCCGGACAAGGAGGGAACTCTGGAAACACCATATATTTT
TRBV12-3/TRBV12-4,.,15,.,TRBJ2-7,CASSPGATSSYEQYF,TGTGCCAGCAGTCCCGGGGCGACTAGCTCCTACGAGCAGTACTTC
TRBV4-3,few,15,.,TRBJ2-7,CASSQDRAGYYEQYF,TGCGCCAGCAGCCAAGATAGGGCGGGTTACTACGAGCAGTACTTC
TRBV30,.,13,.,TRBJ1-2,CAWSVLGGDGYTF,TGTGCCTGGAGTGTATTAGGGGGGGATGGCTACACCTTC
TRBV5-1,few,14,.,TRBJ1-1,CASSFGGSYPEAFF,TGCGCCAGCAGCTTCGGGGGGTCATACCCTGAAGCTTTCTTT
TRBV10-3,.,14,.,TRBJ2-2,CATLSEPSTGELFF,TGTGCCACTCTTTCGGAGCCCAGCACCGGGGAGCTGTTTTTT
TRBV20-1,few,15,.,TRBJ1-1,CSATLAARVNTEAFF,TGCAGTGCTACACTCGCAGCTCGGGTGAACACTGAAGCTTTCTTT
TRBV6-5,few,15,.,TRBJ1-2,CASSYVDGSNYGYTF,TGTGCCAGCAGTTACGTAGACGGCTCTAACTATGGCTACACCTTC
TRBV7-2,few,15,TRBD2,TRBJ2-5,CASSLQTSISETQYF,TGTGCCAGCAGCTTACAGACTAGCATTTCGGAGACCCAGTACTTC
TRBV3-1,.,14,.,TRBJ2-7,CASSQEWGSYEQYF,TGTGCCAGCAGCCAAGAGTGGGGCTCCTACGAGCAGTACTTC
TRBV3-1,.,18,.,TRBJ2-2,CASSPPRDLRRGTGELFF,TGTGCCAGCAGCCCACCCCGGGACTTACGGAGGGGGACCGGGGAGCTGTTTTTT
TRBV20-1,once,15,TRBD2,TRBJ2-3,CSALSGGGRADTQYF,TGCAGTGCCCTCTCGGGGGGGGGCCGGGCAGATACGCAGTATTTT
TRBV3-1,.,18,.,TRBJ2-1,CASSQVGSRGGSYNEQFF,TGTGCCAGCAGCCAAGTGGGGAGCAGGGGCGGCTCCTACAATGAGCAGTTCTTC
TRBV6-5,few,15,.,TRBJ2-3,CASSYGADGTDTQYF,TGTGCCAGCAGTTACGGGGCGGATGGCACAGATACGCAGTATTTT
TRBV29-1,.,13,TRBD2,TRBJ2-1,CSVESPLAGEQFF,TGCAGCGTTGAATCCCCTCTAGCGGGGGAGCAGTTCTTC
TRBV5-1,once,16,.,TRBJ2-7,CASSLRGGGSCNEQYF,TGCGCCAGCAGCTTACGCGGCGGCGGATCCTGCAATGAGCAGTACTTC
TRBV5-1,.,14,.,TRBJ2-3,CANSKVRVTDTQYF,TGCGCCAACAGCAAGGTGAGGGTGACAGATACGCAGTATTTT
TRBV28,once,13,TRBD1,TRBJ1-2,CASRTGVRTGYTF,TGTGCCAGCAGGACAGGGGTGAGGACTGGCTACACCTTC
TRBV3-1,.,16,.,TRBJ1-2,CASSQLDSTYNYGYTF,TGTGCCAGCAGCCAGCTCGACAGTACCTATAACTATGGCTACACCTTC
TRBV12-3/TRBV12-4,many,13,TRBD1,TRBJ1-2,CASRPTGGYGYTF,TGTGCCAGCAGACCAACAGGGGGCTATGGCTACACCTTC